This TCR beta chain appears in the sequencing data of a study of control samples from healthy donors and cancer patients. Clones were sequenced by immunoSEQ multiplex PCR, and TCRdb holds only the in-frame ones, with some missing. The sample shows hundreds of thousands of clones, approximately 80% of them seen only once. V lost 3 bases and J lost 7; bases outside the gene matches: 3. CDR3 length: 13 residues. Germline V lookup: CDR1 SGHNT, CDR2 YENEEA. Sample: PBMCs. The chain couples TRBV11-3 to TRBJ2-1; 7 nucleotides line up with TRBD2. This TCR came from a woman aged 55-69 years with lung cancer. Here the CDR3 reads CASSLMGGNEQFF. The CDR3 DNA reads TGTGCCAGCAGCTTGATGGGGGGGAATGAGCAGTTCTTC.